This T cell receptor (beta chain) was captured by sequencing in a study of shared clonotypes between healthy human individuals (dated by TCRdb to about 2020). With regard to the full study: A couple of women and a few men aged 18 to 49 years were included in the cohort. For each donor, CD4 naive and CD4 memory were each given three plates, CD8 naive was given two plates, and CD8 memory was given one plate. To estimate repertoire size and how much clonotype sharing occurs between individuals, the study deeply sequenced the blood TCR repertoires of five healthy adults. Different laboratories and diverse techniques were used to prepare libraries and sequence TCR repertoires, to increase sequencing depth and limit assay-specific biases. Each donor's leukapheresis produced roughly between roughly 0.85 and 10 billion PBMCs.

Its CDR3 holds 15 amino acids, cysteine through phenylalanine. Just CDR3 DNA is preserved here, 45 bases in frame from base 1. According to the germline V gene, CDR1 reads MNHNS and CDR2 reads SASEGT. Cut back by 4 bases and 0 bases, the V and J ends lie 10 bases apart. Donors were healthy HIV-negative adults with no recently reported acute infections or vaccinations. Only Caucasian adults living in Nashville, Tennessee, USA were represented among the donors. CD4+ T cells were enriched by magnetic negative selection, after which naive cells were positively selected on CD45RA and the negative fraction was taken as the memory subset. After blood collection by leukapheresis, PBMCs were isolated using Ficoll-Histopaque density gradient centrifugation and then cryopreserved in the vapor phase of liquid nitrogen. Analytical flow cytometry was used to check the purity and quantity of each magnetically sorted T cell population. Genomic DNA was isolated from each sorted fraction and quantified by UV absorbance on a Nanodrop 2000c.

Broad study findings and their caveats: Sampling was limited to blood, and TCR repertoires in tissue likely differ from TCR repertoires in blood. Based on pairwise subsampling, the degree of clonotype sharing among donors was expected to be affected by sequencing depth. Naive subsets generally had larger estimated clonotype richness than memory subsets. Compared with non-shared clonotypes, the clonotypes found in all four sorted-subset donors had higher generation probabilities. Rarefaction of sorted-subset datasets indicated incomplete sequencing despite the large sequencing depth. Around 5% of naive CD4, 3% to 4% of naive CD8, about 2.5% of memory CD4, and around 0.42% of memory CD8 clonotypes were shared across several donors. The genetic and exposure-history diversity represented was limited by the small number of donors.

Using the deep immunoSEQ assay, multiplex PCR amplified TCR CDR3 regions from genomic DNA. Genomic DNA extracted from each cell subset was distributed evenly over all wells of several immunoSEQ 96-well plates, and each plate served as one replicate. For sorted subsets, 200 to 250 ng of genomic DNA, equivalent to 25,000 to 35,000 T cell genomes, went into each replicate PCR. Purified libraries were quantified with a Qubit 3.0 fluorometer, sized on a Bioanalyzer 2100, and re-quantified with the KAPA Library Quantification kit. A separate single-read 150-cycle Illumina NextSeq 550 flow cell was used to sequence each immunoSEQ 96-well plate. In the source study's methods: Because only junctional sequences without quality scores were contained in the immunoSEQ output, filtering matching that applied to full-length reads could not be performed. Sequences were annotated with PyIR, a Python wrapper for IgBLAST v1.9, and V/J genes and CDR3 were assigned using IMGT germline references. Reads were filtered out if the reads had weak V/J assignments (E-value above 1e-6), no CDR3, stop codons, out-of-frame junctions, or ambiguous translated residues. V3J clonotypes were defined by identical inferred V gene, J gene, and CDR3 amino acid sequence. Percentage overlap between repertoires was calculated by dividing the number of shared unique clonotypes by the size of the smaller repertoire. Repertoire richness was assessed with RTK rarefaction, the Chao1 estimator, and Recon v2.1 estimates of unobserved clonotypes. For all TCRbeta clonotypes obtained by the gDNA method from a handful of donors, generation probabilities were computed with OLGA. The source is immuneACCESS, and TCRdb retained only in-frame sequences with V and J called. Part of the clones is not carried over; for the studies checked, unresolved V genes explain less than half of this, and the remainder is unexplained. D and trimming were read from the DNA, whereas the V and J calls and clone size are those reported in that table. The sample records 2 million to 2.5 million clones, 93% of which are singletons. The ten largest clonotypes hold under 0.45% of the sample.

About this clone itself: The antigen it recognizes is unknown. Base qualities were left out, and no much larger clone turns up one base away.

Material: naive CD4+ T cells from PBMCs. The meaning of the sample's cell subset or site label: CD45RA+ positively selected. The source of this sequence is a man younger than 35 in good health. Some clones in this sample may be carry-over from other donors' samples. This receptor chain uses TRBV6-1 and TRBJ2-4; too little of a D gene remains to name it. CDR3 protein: CASSGFVIAKNIQYF. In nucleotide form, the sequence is TGTGCCAGCAGTGGCTTCGTAATAGCCAAAAACATTCAGTACTTC.